The TCR beta chain described here comes from a study of CD8 T cells in ankylosing spondylitis. This CDR3 comprises 13 residues. CDR1 and CDR2 from the germline V gene are SGDLS and YYNGEE. Trimming shortened V by 4 bases and J by 4 bases, and 6 bases separated the two germline ends. MiXCR, applied by TCRdb to the 5' RACE reads, yields one record per CDR3 protein. This table has 25,000 to 35,000 distinct CDR3 sequences, 5.3% appearing once. Within the sample, this clonotype is medium-sized. The sequencing sample was made of blood, either unsorted or a sorted T cell fraction (not recorded which). The sequence was obtained from a female donor with ankylosing spondylitis or in good health (not recorded which). The gene calls are TRBV9 and TRBJ2-6; D gene uncertain. The CDR3 DNA reads as TGTGCCAGCAGCACCTCAGGGGCCAACGTCCTGACTTTC. Protein product: CASSTSGANVLTF.